A selection of T cell receptor beta chains follows, all from one sample in a study of identical twins. TCRdb reanalysed the 5' RACE reads using MiXCR and keeps one entry per CDR3 protein. The data show a few hundred thousand distinct CDR3 sequences, around a tenth seen once. These same records also appear under a second study, on yellow fever vaccine responses in identical twins.

Sequencing was carried out using PBMCs. These receptors were collected from a woman between 18 and 30 years old in good health. Both conserved end residues are part of each CDR3. The D gene is left open where the match is weak. Some rows mark clone size as missing; the rest say once, few, many or name a class of expanded clone.

>TRBJ2-5|-|17|TRBV4-1|many
CASSQVRSETYQETQYF
TGCGCCAGCAGCCAAGTAAGGAGTGAGACGTACCAAGAGACCCAGTACTTC
>TRBJ2-2|-|16|TRBV9|few
CASSPQGGVNTGELFF
TGTGCCAGCAGCCCCCAGGGGGGGGTTAACACCGGGGAGCTGTTTTTT
>TRBJ2-2|TRBD2|14|TRBV6-1|few
CASKGGLAPGELFF
TGTGCCAGCAAGGGGGGACTAGCTCCCGGGGAGCTGTTTTTT
>TRBJ2-1|-|12|TRBV28|-
CASKGGYNEQFF
TGTGCCAGCAAAGGAGGATACAATGAGCAGTTCTTC
>TRBJ2-2|-|15|TRBV4-2|few
CASSQYGANTGELFF
TGTGCCAGCAGCCAATACGGGGCAAACACCGGGGAGCTGTTTTTT
>TRBJ1-4|-|13|TRBV12-3/TRBV12-4|many
CASSLDQAEKLFF
TGTGCCAGCAGTTTAGATCAGGCGGAAAAACTGTTTTTT
>TRBJ2-3|TRBD2|16|TRBV4-3|once
CASSQASGIPGGTQYF
TGCGCCAGCAGCCAAGCTAGCGGGATACCGGGCGGTACGCAGTATTTT
>TRBJ2-7|-|13|TRBV29-1|few
CSVVGAKAYEQYF
TGCAGCGTTGTGGGAGCCAAAGCCTACGAGCAGTACTTC
>TRBJ2-7|TRBD2|14|TRBV9|-
CASSAGLAGHEQYF
TGTGCCAGCAGCGCCGGACTAGCGGGCCACGAGCAGTACTTC
>TRBJ2-7|-|17|TRBV15|-
CATSRGGGRGGVYEQYF
TGTGCCACCAGCAGAGGTGGGGGCCGTGGCGGAGTCTACGAGCAGTACTTC
>TRBJ2-1|TRBD2|16|TRBV20-1|-
CSATRLAGSFYNEQFF
TGCAGTGCGACCAGACTAGCGGGGAGTTTCTACAATGAGCAGTTCTTC
>TRBJ2-3|-|15|TRBV29-1|many
CSVVSAGDYTDTQYF
TGCAGCGTTGTAAGTGCAGGAGACTACACAGATACGCAGTATTTT
>TRBJ1-6|TRBD1|15|TRBV7-9|few
CASSLVGQGGSALHF
TGTGCCAGCAGCTTAGTTGGACAGGGAGGTTCGGCCCTCCACTTT
>TRBJ2-3|TRBD2|14|TRBV25-1|-
CASHETGGSDTQYF
TGTGCCAGCCACGAGACGGGAGGCTCAGATACGCAGTATTTT
>TRBJ2-1|-|13|TRBV7-9|few
CASSLALLNEQFF
TGTGCCAGCAGCTTAGCGCTCCTAAATGAGCAGTTCTTC
>TRBJ2-3|-|18|TRBV22-1|-
CTRSPTVYRGTGTDTQYF
TGTACCCGCAGCCCGACCGTTTACAGGGGAACCGGGACAGATACGCAGTATTTT
>TRBJ2-7|-|15|TRBV5-5|many
CASSLGWPDSYEQYF
TGTGCCAGCAGCTTGGGGTGGCCAGACTCCTACGAGCAGTACTTC
>TRBJ2-7|-|15|TRBV2|-
CASSSIGLETYEQYF
TGTGCCAGCAGTTCTATCGGACTCGAAACATACGAGCAGTACTTC
>TRBJ2-5|-|13|TRBV25-1|few
CASSAQGLETQYF
TGTGCCAGCAGTGCACAGGGATTGGAGACCCAGTACTTC
>TRBJ2-6|-|18|TRBV4-3|-
CASSQDGVVLSGANVLTF
TGCGCCAGCAGCCAAGATGGGGTGGTCCTCTCTGGGGCCAACGTCCTGACTTTC
>TRBJ2-1|TRBD1|16|TRBV4-1|few
CASSRETGQAYNEQFF
TGCGCCAGCAGCCGAGAAACGGGACAGGCCTACAATGAGCAGTTCTTC
>TRBJ2-7|-|13|TRBV18|-
CASSHDATYEQYF
TGTGCCAGCTCACACGACGCTACCTACGAGCAGTACTTC
>TRBJ1-1|TRBD1|15|TRBV10-1|few
CASSESGQGKTEAFF
TGCGCCAGCAGTGAGTCAGGACAGGGGAAAACTGAAGCTTTCTTT
>TRBJ2-3|-|16|TRBV6-2/TRBV6-3|-
CASSYPLRTGTDTQYF
TGTGCCAGCAGTTACCCATTGAGGACCGGCACAGATACGCAGTATTTT
>TRBJ2-3|TRBD2|16|TRBV6-5|many
CASSYAASGIPDTQYF
TGTGCCAGCAGTTACGCTGCTAGCGGGATTCCAGATACGCAGTATTTT
>TRBJ2-3|-|14|TRBV15|-
CATSKTGPADTQYF
TGTGCCACCAGCAAAACAGGGCCTGCAGATACGCAGTATTTT
>TRBJ2-5|TRBD2|14|TRBV12-3/TRBV12-4|many
CASSLAGGWETQYF
TGTGCCAGCAGTTTAGCGGGGGGGTGGGAGACCCAGTACTTC
>TRBJ2-5|-|14|TRBV7-9|-
CASSLQGTQETQYF
TGTGCCAGCAGCCTACAGGGAACCCAAGAGACCCAGTACTTC
>TRBJ2-2|-|15|TRBV7-2|few
CASSLIRGSAGELFF
TGTGCCAGCAGCTTAATCCGGGGGAGCGCCGGGGAGCTGTTTTTT
>TRBJ2-1|TRBD2|17|TRBV20-1|few
CSARDLGTSGLTHEQFF
TGCAGTGCTAGAGATCTTGGGACTAGCGGGCTCACCCATGAGCAGTTCTTC
>TRBJ2-5|-|14|TRBV11-2|few
CASSPPGSKETQYF
TGTGCCAGCAGCCCACCCGGCAGCAAAGAGACCCAGTACTTC
>TRBJ2-3|-|14|TRBV3-1|many
CASSQDLVSDTQYF
TGTGCCAGCAGCCAAGATCTGGTGTCAGATACGCAGTATTTT
>TRBJ2-7|-|14|TRBV11-2|many
CASSLGRQSYEQYF
TGTGCCAGCAGCTTAGGTCGGCAGAGCTACGAGCAGTACTTC
>TRBJ1-4|-|14|TRBV12-3/TRBV12-4|many
CASSLRGTNEKLFF
TGTGCCAGCAGTTTACGGGGCACTAATGAAAAACTGTTTTTT
>TRBJ2-1|TRBD2|14|TRBV3-1|many
CASSRAGGSNEQFF
TGTGCCAGCAGCCGAGCGGGAGGGAGTAATGAGCAGTTCTTC
>TRBJ2-5|TRBD2|13|TRBV20-1|few
CSASTSDVGTQSF
TGCAGTGCTAGTACTAGCGACGTTGGGACCCAGTCCTTC
>TRBJ1-1|TRBD1|15|TRBV27|few
CASSQPRQGATEAFF
TGTGCCAGCAGTCAGCCCAGGCAGGGGGCGACTGAAGCTTTCTTT
>TRBJ2-1|TRBD2|16|TRBV7-2|-
CASSQRGSGGAFEQFF
TGTGCCAGCAGCCAAAGGGGGAGCGGGGGGGCCTTTGAGCAGTTCTTC
>TRBJ2-2|-|17|TRBV4-3|few
CASSPGPGGSGTGELFF
TGCGCCAGCAGCCCAGGCCCTGGGGGGTCGGGCACCGGGGAGCTGTTTTTT
>TRBJ2-7|TRBD2|15|TRBV2|few
CASSEGASGVYEQYF
TGTGCCAGCAGTGAAGGTGCTAGCGGGGTCTACGAGCAGTACTTC
>TRBJ1-5|-|14|TRBV20-1|-
CSAEPQRGNQPQHF
TGCAGTGCCGAACCCCAAAGGGGGAATCAGCCCCAGCATTTT